The present TCR beta chain was sequenced within a study of CD8+CD57+ T cells in acquired aplastic anemia. The TCR beta profiling, which covered VDJ combination and CDR3 sequence, was carried out using genomic DNA as the template. From the reads, TCRdb called clonotypes with MiXCR, one entry per CDR3 protein. The table shows 100,000 to 150,000 distinct CDR3 sequences, with about 40% occurring only once. All sequencing subjects had displayed CD8+CD57+ cell expansion on flow cytometry. Germline V gene lookup returns CDR1 MNHEY and CDR2 SVGAGI. The CDR3 is 14 residues long. V was shortened by 4 bases and J by 1 base, with 7 bases between the two germline ends.

The clonotype was recovered from a human donor with aplastic anemia. What was sequenced was sorted CD4+, CD8+, or CD8+CD57+ T cells (not recorded which) from PBMCs. The chain couples TRBV6-5 to TRBJ2-2; D is possibly TRBD1 (6 bases). The CDR3 DNA sequence: TGTGCCAGCAGTTCCAGGGGGAACACCGGGGAGCTGTTTTTT. Its translation is CASSSRGNTGELFF.